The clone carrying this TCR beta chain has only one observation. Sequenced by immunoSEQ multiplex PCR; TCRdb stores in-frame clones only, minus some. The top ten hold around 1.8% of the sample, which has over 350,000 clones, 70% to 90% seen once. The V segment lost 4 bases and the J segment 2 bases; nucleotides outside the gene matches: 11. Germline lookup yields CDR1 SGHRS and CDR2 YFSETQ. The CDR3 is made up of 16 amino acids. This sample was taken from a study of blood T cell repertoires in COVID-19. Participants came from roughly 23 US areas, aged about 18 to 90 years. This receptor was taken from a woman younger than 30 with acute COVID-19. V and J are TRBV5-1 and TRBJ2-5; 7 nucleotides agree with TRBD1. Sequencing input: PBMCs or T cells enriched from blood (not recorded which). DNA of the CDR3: TGCGCCAGCAGCCCTGGGACAGCCTGGGTTCAAGAGACCCAGTACTTC. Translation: CASSPGTAWVQETQYF. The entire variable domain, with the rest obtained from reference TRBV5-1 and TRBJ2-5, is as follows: KAGVTQTPRYLIKTRGQQVTLSCSPISGHRSVSWYQQTPGQGLQFLFEYFSETQRNKGNFPGRFSGRQFSNSRSEMNVSTLELGDSALYLCASSPGTAWVQETQYFGPGTRLLVL.